The clone carrying this T cell receptor beta chain was recorded once. Here immunoSEQ multiplex PCR was the method, and the copy in TCRdb shows in-frame clones only, minus some. Here the sample spans about 2.3 million clones, approximately 93% being singletons. The length of the CDR3 is 15 residues. The trim removed 3 bases at V and 4 bases at J, leaving 8 bases unmatched. Germline V gene lookup returns CDR1 LNHNV and CDR2 YYDKDF (reference sequence). The data are from a study of shared clonotypes between healthy human individuals. The sequence was obtained from a young man in good health. Some clones in this sample may be carry-over from other donors' samples. This chain connects TRBV15 to TRBJ2-7, with 8 bases aligning to TRBD1. The sequencing input was naive CD4+ T cells from PBMCs. The subset here: CD45RA+ positively selected. Written as DNA, the CDR3 is TGTGCCACCAGCAGCGGACAGGGACAATTATACGAGCAGTACTTC. Protein: CATSSGQGQLYEQYF. Supplemented by reference TRBV15 and TRBJ2-7, the full variable domain reads DAMVIQNPRYQVTQFGKPVTLSCSQTLNHNVMYWYQQKSSQAPKLLFHYYDKDFNNEADTPDNFQSRRPNTSFCFLDIRSPGLGDTAMYLCATSSGQGQLYEQYFGPGTRLTVT.